This T cell receptor (beta chain) was captured in a study of identical twins. Study-level results: Conclusions were based on cross-sectional statistical analysis, without following the same donors. Alpha sequences out of frame and shared by twins had excess low generation probability. Out-of-frame TCR alpha sharing observed in monozygotic twins exceeded model estimates. Memory repertoires lacked the insertion deficit that abundant cord blood beta clonotypes showed.

MiXCR, applied by TCRdb to the 5' RACE reads, yields one record per CDR3 protein. Among some 1,700,000 distinct CDR3 sequences listed, about 31% were seen once. As concerns this clonotype: The antigen remains undetermined.

The CDR3 spans 15 residues. The V gene's germline CDR1 is SGHVS and CDR2 FNYEAQ. Deletions cut 5 bases from V and 6 bases from J, with 17 bases between. What was sequenced was cord blood. The receptor comes from a newborn girl in good health. The chain employs TRBV7-6 and TRBJ2-1, with D possibly matching TRBD2 (6 bases). CDR3 sequence: CASSVTLGGPNEQFF. CDR3 in DNA: TGTGCCAGCAGCGTGACCTTGGGGGGACCCAATGAGCAGTTCTTC. Based on the CDR3 plus reference TRBV7-6 and TRBJ2-1, the full variable domain is GAGVSQSPRYKVTKRGQDVALRCDPISGHVSLYWYRQALGQGPEFLTYFNYEAQQDKSGLPNDRFSAERPEGSISTLTIQRTEQRDSAMYRCASSVTLGGPNEQFFGPGTRLTVL.